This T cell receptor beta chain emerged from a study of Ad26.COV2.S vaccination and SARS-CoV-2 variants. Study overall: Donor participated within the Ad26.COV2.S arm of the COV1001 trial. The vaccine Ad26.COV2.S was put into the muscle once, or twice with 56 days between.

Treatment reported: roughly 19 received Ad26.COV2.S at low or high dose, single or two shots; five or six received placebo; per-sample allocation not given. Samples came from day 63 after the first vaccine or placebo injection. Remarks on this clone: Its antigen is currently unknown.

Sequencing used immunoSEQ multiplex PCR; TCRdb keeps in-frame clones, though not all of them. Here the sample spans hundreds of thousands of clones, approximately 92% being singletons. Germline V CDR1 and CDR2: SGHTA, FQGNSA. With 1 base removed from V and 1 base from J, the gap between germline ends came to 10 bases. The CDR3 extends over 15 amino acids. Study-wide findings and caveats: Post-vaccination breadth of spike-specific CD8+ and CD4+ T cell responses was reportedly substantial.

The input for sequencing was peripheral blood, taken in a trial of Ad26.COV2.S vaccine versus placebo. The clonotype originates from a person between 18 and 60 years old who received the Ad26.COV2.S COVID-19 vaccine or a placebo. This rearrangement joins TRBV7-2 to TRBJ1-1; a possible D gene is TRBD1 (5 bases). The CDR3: CASSLVAGRNTEAFF. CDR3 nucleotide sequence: TGTGCCAGCAGCTTAGTAGCAGGGCGGAACACTGAAGCTTTCTTT.